A single sample gave rise to the 29 T cell receptor beta chains below, sequenced in a study of T cells after yellow fever vaccination. TCRdb re-analysed the 5' RACE reads in MiXCR, keeping a single row per CDR3 protein. The sample holds about 240,000 distinct CDR3 sequences, less than 8.5% seen once. Sample: CD4+ T cells sorted from PBMCs, taken 15 days after the yellow fever booster vaccination. These receptors came from a man aged 25 to 40 who received the YFV17D yellow fever vaccine.

The genes are TRBV7-2 and TRBJ2-2; D might be TRBD2 (5 bases). This CDR3 region has 13 residues. V lost 1 base and J lost 7, with 7 bases in between. Germline CDR1 SGHTA, CDR2 FQGNSA. CDR3 sequence reads: CASSLGGLGELFF. CDR3 sequence (DNA): TGTGCCAGCAGCTTAGGCGGGCTCGGGGAGCTGTTTTTT.

The chain's CDR3 is CASSQRTGELFF. The DNA of the CDR3 is TGTGCCAGCAGCCAACGCACCGGGGAGCTGTTTTTT. The genes are TRBV14 and TRBJ2-2; D is ambiguous. The V and J ends lost 2 bases and 4 bases respectively, with 2 bases between them. Germline V gene sequence: CDR1 SGHDN, CDR2 FVKESK. The CDR3 contains 12 residues.

In this sample, this clonotype turned up a few times. The rearrangement uses TRBV3-1 and TRBJ2-2, with D unresolved. CDR3 size: 16 residues. Germline V gene data show CDR1 as LGHDT and CDR2 as YNNKEL (reference sequence). With 0 bases removed from V and 7 bases from J, the gap between germline ends came to 15 bases. The CDR3 nucleotides are TGTGCCAGCAGCCAAGAACGGGTGGGCCGGCACGGGGAGCTGTTTTTT. Amino acids: CASSQERVGRHGELFF.

This clonotype was recorded many times. This chain connects TRBV12-3 or TRBV12-4 to TRBJ2-1; 10 positions agree with TRBD2. With 6 bases clipped from V and 0 bases from J, the junction kept 5 bases outside the gene matches. This CDR3 comprises 16 residues. CDR3: CASRAGGTFSYNEQFF. The CDR3 DNA reads as TGTGCCAGCAGAGCGGGAGGGACATTCTCCTACAATGAGCAGTTCTTC.

The chain is built from TRBV5-1 and TRBJ2-5, with 8 positions matching TRBD1. The CDR3 has 14 amino acids. V lost 4 bases and J lost 3; bases outside the gene matches: 5. Germline values: CDR1 SGHRS, CDR2 YFSETQ. The CDR3 DNA reads TGCGCCAGCAGCCTGGACAGGGCTAAAGAGACCCAGTACTTC. This gives the protein CASSLDRAKETQYF.

In its sample, this clonotype was seen a few times. The chain joins TRBV7-2 to TRBJ2-5; 11 bases are shared with TRBD2. The junction had 6 bases not matched to a gene; V was cut back by 1 base and J by 5 bases. From germline, CDR1 is SGHTA and CDR2 FQGNSA. The CDR3 spans 16 residues. CDR3 residues: CASSLVVPSGRETQYF. CDR3 in DNA: TGTGCCAGCAGCTTAGTTGTACCTAGCGGGAGGGAGACCCAGTACTTC.

The chain is built from TRBV4-2 and TRBJ2-2; D uncertain. Deletions cut 3 bases from V and 6 bases from J, with 8 bases between. Germline V gives CDR1 LGHNA, CDR2 YNFKEQ. The CDR3 is made up of 13 amino acids. For the CDR3, the DNA is TGTGCCAGCAGCCACGGCCGCCCCGGGGAGCTGTTTTTT. It encodes CASSHGRPGELFF.

This clonotype was observed a handful of times. The V and J genes are TRBV20-1 and TRBJ2-1; 11 nucleotides match TRBD2. The germline gives CDR1 DFQATT, CDR2 SNEGSKA (reference sequence). The CDR3 has 16 amino acids. After removal of 0 bases from V and 7 bases from J, the junction contained 8 bases not matched to a gene. The CDR3 DNA is TGCAGTGCTAGAGATAATAGCGGGAGGGCCTGGAATGAGCAGTTCTTC. As protein: CSARDNSGRAWNEQFF.

This clonotype was detected many times. This chain joins TRBV29-1 and TRBJ2-3; TRBD2 aligns across 7 bases. V trimming: 3 bases; J trimming: 5 bases; junction bases outside the gene matches: 8. The germline gives CDR1 SQVTM, CDR2 ANQGSEA. This CDR3 is built from 14 residues. CDR3 bases: TGCAGCGTTGATTGGGGGAGGGCCGGAGATACGCAGTATTTT. It specifies CSVDWGRAGDTQYF.

This clonotype has at least ten counts. The rearrangement joins TRBV15 to TRBJ2-7; a possible D gene is TRBD1 (6 bases). V was trimmed by 0 bases and J by 8 bases, leaving 14 bases between them. Germline CDR1 LNHNV, CDR2 YYDKDF (reference sequence). The CDR3 spans 14 residues. CDR3 sequence reads: CATSRESQGSKQYF. The CDR3 bases are TGTGCCACCAGCAGAGAGTCACAGGGTTCCAAGCAGTACTTC. The full variable domain, with the rest looked up from reference TRBV15 and TRBJ2-7, is DAMVIQNPRYQVTQFGKPVTLSCSQTLNHNVMYWYQQKSSQAPKLLFHYYDKDFNNEADTPDNFQSRRPNTSFCFLDIRSPGLGDTAMYLCATSRESQGSKQYFGPGTRLTVT.

This clonotype has a count of ten or more. CDR3 sequence (DNA): TGTGCCAGCAGCTTAGAGACCAGGGCGAGGGAGCAGTACTTC. Its protein is CASSLETRAREQYF. The chain links TRBV11-2 to TRBJ2-7; D perhaps matches TRBD1 (5 bases). Deletions cut 0 bases from V and 7 bases from J, with 13 bases between. CDR1 is SGHAT, CDR2 FQNNGV, per germline. The CDR3 consists of 14 residues.

The chain carries TRBV6-1 and TRBJ2-5; 7 bases line up with TRBD2. CDR3 length: 14 residues. J lost 1 base, V lost 6 bases, and 5 bases had no gene match. The V gene's germline CDR1 is MNHNS and CDR2 SASEGT. The CDR3 loop is CASRTSTRQETQYF. In DNA form, the CDR3 reads TGTGCCAGCAGGACTAGCACGCGCCAAGAGACCCAGTACTTC.

V is TRBV27 and J is TRBJ2-7; 9 bases match TRBD2. V was clipped by 4 bases and J by 6 bases; unmatched bases: 7. Looked up from germline, CDR1 is MNHEY and CDR2 is SMNVEV (reference sequence). The length of the CDR3 is 14 residues. In nucleotides, the CDR3 is TGTGCCAGCAGTTATTCTAGCGGGATTCGCGAGCAGTACTTC. The encoded protein is CASSYSSGIREQYF.

This clonotype was picked up many times. The CDR3 reads CASSAYGGSYNEQFF. The DNA for the CDR3 is TGTGCCAGCAGCGCCTACGGGGGAAGCTACAATGAGCAGTTCTTC. This chain uses TRBV7-6 with TRBJ2-1; D is possibly TRBD2 (6 bases). The CDR3 contains 15 residues. Germline V gives CDR1 SGHVS, CDR2 FNYEAQ. Trimming took 5 bases from V and 3 from J, leaving 14 bases between them.

This clonotype was observed a handful of times. This chain links TRBV11-3 with TRBJ2-5; D possibly matches TRBD1 or TRBD2 (5 bases each). Germline assignment: CDR1 SGHNT and CDR2 YENEEA. Trimming pared 6 bases from V and 4 bases from J, leaving 12 bases between. This CDR3 region has 13 residues. CDR3 residues: CASRMGVGETQYF. In DNA form, the CDR3 reads TGTGCCAGCAGGATGGGGGTAGGAGAGACCCAGTACTTC.

J is TRBJ1-5 and V is TRBV7-2; D possibly corresponds to TRBD1 (5 bases). Trimming pared 6 bases from V and 7 bases from J, leaving 16 bases between. The CDR3 sequence is 14 residues long. Germline CDR1 reads SGHTA; CDR2 reads FQGNSA. This CDR3 is CASSIQGGGQPQHF. CDR3 in DNA: TGTGCCAGCAGTATCCAGGGTGGCGGGCAGCCCCAGCATTTT.

The V call is TRBV5-6, the J call TRBJ1-1; D gene ambiguous. The germline V gene has CDR1 SGHDT and CDR2 YYEEEE. The V and J ends lost 0 bases and 6 bases respectively, with 12 bases between them. The CDR3 covers 14 residues. CDR3 region: CASSLADGTSEAFF. In nucleotides, the CDR3 is TGTGCCAGCAGCTTGGCCGACGGCACGTCTGAAGCTTTCTTT.

This chain connects TRBV12-3 or TRBV12-4 to TRBJ2-2, with 9 bases identical to TRBD2. This CDR3 is 16 amino acids long. V lost 4 bases and J lost 7; bases outside the gene matches: 10. The CDR3 nucleotides read TGTGCCAGCAGTTGGGGGCGGGAGGGGAGGAACGGGGAGCTGTTTTTT. Translated, it gives CASSWGREGRNGELFF.

This clonotype was seen more than once but under ten times. The genes are TRBV7-9 and TRBJ2-7; 7 nucleotides line up with TRBD2. The CDR3 covers 15 residues. V was pared by 4 bases and J by 2 bases, with 8 bases of the junction left unmatched. Germline CDR1 reads SEHNR; CDR2 reads FQNEAQ (reference sequence). CDR3 sequence reads: CASSSSGGTPYEQYF. The CDR3 bases are TGTGCCAGCAGCTCCTCGGGAGGTACCCCCTACGAGCAGTACTTC.

This clonotype has only a few counts. V is TRBV15 and J is TRBJ2-7; D call uncertain. Between the trimmed V and J ends, which lost 4 bases and 0 bases, there was a span of 7 bases. The germline CDR1 and CDR2 sequences are LNHNV and YYDKDF (reference sequence). The CDR3 consists of 13 residues. CDR3 coding DNA: TGTGCCACCAGCACCGCCATCTCCTACGAGCAGTACTTC. Translation: CATSTAISYEQYF.

Ten or more counts support this clonotype. The rearrangement uses TRBV20-1 and TRBJ2-7, with 9 bases lining up with TRBD2. The CDR3 is 14 amino acids. Germline CDR1 reads DFQATT; CDR2 reads SNEGSKA (reference sequence). J lost 5 bases, V lost 6 bases, and 11 bases had no gene match. The CDR3 coding sequence is TGCAGTGCCCAGAGAGGGCAGCGGGGGGACGAGCAGTACTTC. This encodes CSAQRGQRGDEQYF.

This clonotype appeared many times. The chain joins TRBV28 to TRBJ2-1, with 8 bases matching TRBD2. Germline trimming cut 5 bases from V and 14 bases from J; bases unmatched to any gene: 8. This CDR3 is built from 12 residues. Germline CDR1 reads MDHEN; CDR2 reads SYDVKM. In DNA form, the CDR3 reads TGTGCCAGCAGTCCCATAGCGGGGCCGGAGTTCTTC. It codes for CASSPIAGPEFF.

Only a few counts were recorded for this clonotype. The rearrangement uses TRBV18 and TRBJ2-1; 7 bases agree with TRBD1. CDR3 length: 16 amino acids. The germline V gene encodes CDR1 KGHSH and CDR2 LQKENI. Trimming cost V 4 bases and J 2 bases; bases outside gene matches: 8. The CDR3 sequence is CASSQNRGVTYNEQFF. The CDR3 DNA reads TGTGCCAGCTCACAGAACAGGGGAGTCACCTACAATGAGCAGTTCTTC.

This clonotype was seen a handful of times. The chain employs TRBV7-2 and TRBJ2-6; D call uncertain. Germline V CDR1 and CDR2: SGHTA, FQGNSA. The CDR3 extends over 15 amino acids. V was pared by 5 bases and J by 0 bases, with 8 bases between. The DNA for the CDR3 is TGTGCCAGCAGCCACCGGACCTCTGGGGCCAACGTCCTGACTTTC. This codes for CASSHRTSGANVLTF. Full variable domain (rest looked up from reference TRBV7-2 and TRBJ2-6): GAGVSQSPSNKVTEKGKDVELRCDPISGHTALYWYRQSLGQGLEFLIYFQGNSAPDKSGLPSDRFSAERTGGSVSTLTIQRTQQEDSAVYLCASSHRTSGANVLTFGAGSRLTVL.

This chain joins TRBV12-3 or TRBV12-4 and TRBJ1-5; TRBD1 is a possible D gene (6 bases). The CDR3 extends over 12 amino acids. V lost 6 bases, J lost 7 bases, and 10 bases lay in between. CDR3 region: CASSQGPQPQHF. CDR3 nucleotide sequence: TGTGCCAGCAGCCAGGGGCCCCAGCCCCAGCATTTT.

The chain combines TRBV6-1 with TRBJ2-2; a weak D match, TRBD2 (5 bases). Germline V lookup: CDR1 MNHNS, CDR2 SASEGT. CDR3 size: 13 residues. V lost 8 bases, J lost 6 bases, and 13 bases lay in between. The CDR3 nucleotides read TGTGCCAGCTTAGGAGGACCCCCCGGGGAGCTGTTTTTT. Its protein is CASLGGPPGELFF.

This clonotype was picked up many times. The rearrangement joins TRBV20-1 to TRBJ2-1; D gene uncertain. CDR1 DFQATT and CDR2 SNEGSKA come from the germline V gene (reference sequence). The CDR3 covers 12 residues. V dropped 3 bases and J dropped 8 bases, with 11 bases sitting between them. DNA for the CDR3: TGCAGTGCTAGGGATGCAGGATATGAGCAGTTCTTC. It yields the protein CSARDAGYEQFF.

This clonotype has more than one count but fewer than ten. CDR3 nucleotide sequence: TGTGCCAGCAGACAGGGACTCCTAGAGACCCAGTACTTC. Its protein product is CASRQGLLETQYF. The J gene is TRBJ2-5, the V gene TRBV14; D is tentatively TRBD1 or TRBD2 (6 bases each). CDR3 length: 13 amino acids. Germline CDR1 and CDR2: SGHDN and FVKESK. V was pared by 6 bases and J by 4 bases, with 12 bases between.

The genes are TRBV19 and TRBJ2-1, with a possible D match to TRBD1 (5 bases). This CDR3 spans 15 amino acids. CDR1 and CDR2 from the germline V gene are LNHDA and SQIVND (reference sequence). V lost 1 base, J lost 7 bases, and 14 bases lay in between. CDR3 protein: CASSIVAQERNEQFF. The CDR3, as DNA: TGTGCCAGTAGTATAGTAGCACAGGAGAGGAATGAGCAGTTCTTC.